This TCR beta chain was recovered during a study of cytotoxic CD8 clonotypes in ibrutinib-treated CLL. Cryopreserved PBMCs yielded around 2.1 micrograms of genomic DNA for TCR beta libraries. The protocol was immunoSEQ multiplex PCR, while the TCRdb copy is restricted to in-frame clones and leaves out a portion. Of some 160,000 clones in the sample, more than 65% are singletons; the top ten hold about 1.9%. This CDR3 has 14 amino acids. J gave up 4 bases and V 0 bases, and 2 bases lay outside the gene matches. The germline CDR1 and CDR2 sequences are SGHTA and FQGNSA. The chain uses TRBV7-2 and TRBJ1-2; 7 bases map to TRBD1. The sequencing used PBMCs, collected after 12 months of ibrutinib treatment. The receptor was derived from a human donor with chronic lymphocytic leukemia. This CDR3 reads CASSLAQGGYGYTF. The CDR3 nucleotides read TGTGCCAGCAGCTTAGCTCAGGGGGGCTATGGCTACACCTTC.